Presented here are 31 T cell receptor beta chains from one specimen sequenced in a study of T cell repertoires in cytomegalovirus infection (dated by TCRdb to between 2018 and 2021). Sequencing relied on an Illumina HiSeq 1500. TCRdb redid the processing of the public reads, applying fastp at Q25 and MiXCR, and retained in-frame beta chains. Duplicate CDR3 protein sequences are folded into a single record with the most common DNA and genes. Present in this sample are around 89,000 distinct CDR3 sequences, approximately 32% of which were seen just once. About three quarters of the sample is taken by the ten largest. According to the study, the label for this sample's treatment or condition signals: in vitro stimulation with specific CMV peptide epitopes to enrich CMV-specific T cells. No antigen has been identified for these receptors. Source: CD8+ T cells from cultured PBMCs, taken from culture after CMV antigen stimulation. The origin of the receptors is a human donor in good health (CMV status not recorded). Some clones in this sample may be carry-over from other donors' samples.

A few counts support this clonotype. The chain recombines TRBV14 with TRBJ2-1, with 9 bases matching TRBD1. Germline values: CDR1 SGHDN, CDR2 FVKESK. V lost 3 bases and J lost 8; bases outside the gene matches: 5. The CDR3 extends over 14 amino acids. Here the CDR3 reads CASSHLQGADEQFF. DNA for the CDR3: TGTGCCAGCAGCCACTTACAGGGGGCCGATGAGCAGTTCTTC.

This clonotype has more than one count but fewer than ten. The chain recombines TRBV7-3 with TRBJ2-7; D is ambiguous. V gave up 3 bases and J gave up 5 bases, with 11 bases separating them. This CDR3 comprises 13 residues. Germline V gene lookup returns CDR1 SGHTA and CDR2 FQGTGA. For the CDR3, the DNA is TGTGCCAGCAGCTTGGGTTCAGGAAACGAGCAGTACTTC. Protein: CASSLGSGNEQYF.

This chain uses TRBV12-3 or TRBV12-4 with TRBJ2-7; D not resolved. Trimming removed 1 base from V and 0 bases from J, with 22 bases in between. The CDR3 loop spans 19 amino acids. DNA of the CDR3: TGTGCCAGCAGTTTAGGGATGTCAGGATTCGAAGTATCCTCCTACGAGCAGTACTTC. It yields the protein CASSLGMSGFEVSSYEQYF.

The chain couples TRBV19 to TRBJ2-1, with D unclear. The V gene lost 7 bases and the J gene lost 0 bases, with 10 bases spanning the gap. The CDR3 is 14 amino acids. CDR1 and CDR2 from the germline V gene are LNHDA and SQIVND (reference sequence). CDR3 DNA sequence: TGTGCCAGTAAGGACGCAAGCTCCTACAATGAGCAGTTCTTC. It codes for CASKDASSYNEQFF.

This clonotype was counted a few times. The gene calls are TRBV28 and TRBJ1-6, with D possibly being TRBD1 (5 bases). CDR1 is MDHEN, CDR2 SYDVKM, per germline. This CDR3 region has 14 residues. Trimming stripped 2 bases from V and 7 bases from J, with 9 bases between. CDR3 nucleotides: TGTGCCAGCAGTTTAAGGGGTTCAAATTCACCCCTCCACTTT. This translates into CASSLRGSNSPLHF.

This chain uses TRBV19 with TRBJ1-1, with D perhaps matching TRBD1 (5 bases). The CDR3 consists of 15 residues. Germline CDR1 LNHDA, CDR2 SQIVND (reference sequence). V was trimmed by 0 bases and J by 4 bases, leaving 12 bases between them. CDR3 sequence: CASSIERLGRTEAFF. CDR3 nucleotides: TGTGCCAGTAGTATAGAGCGGCTGGGGCGCACTGAAGCTTTCTTT.

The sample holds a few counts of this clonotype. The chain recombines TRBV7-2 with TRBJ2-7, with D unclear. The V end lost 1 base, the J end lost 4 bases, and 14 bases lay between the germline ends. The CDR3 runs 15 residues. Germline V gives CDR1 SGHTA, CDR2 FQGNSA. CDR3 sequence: CASSLDPGPEYEQYF. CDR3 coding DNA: TGTGCCAGCAGCTTAGATCCCGGACCGGAGTACGAGCAGTACTTC.

CDR3 sequence: CASSVGGTGVEKLFF. CDR3 DNA sequence: TGTGCCAGCAGTGTGGGGGGGACAGGGGTCGAAAAACTGTTTTTT. The chain is built from TRBV28 and TRBJ1-4; 10 positions agree with TRBD1. The CDR3 consists of 15 residues. V dropped 5 bases and J dropped 8; count of bases not matched to a gene: 8. CDR1 is MDHEN and CDR2 is SYDVKM in the germline V gene.

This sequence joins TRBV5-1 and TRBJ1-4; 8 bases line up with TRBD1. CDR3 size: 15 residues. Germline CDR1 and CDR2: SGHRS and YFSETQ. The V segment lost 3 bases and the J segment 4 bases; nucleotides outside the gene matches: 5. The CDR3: CASSSGQGSNEKLFF. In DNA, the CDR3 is TGCGCCAGCAGCTCCGGACAGGGAAGTAATGAAAAACTGTTTTTT.

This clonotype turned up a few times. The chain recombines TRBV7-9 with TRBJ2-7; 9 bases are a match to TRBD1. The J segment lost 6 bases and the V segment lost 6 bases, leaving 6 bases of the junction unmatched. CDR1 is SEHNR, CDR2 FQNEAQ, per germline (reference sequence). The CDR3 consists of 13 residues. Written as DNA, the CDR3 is TGTGCCAGCAGACCTGGGACAGGGAGCGAGCAGTACTTC. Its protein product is CASRPGTGSEQYF.

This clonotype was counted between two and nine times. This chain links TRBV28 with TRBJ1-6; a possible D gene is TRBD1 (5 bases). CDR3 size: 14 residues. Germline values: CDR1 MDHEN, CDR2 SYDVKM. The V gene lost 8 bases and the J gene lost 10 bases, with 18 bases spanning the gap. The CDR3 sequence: CASSPGRGGSPLHF. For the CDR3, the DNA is TGTGCCAGCTCCCCTGGGAGGGGAGGATCACCCCTCCACTTT.

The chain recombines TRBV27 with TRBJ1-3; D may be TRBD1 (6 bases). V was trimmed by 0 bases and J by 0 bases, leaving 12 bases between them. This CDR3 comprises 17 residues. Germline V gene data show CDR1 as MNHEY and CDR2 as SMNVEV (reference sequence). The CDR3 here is CASSLSGTPSSGNTIYF. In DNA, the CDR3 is TGTGCCAGCAGTTTATCGGGGACACCAAGCTCTGGAAACACCATATATTTT.

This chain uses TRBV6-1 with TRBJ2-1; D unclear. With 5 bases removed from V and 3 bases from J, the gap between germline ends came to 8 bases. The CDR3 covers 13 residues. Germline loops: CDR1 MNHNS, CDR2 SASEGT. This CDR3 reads CASSIQGYNEQFF. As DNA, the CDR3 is TGTGCCAGCAGTATCCAAGGCTACAATGAGCAGTTCTTC.

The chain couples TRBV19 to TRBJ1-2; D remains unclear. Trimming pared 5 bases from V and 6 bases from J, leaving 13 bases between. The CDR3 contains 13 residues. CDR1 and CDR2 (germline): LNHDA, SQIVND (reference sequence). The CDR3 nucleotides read TGTGCCAGTAGTTCCGCGGGGTGGGATGGCTACACCTTC. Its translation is CASSSAGWDGYTF.

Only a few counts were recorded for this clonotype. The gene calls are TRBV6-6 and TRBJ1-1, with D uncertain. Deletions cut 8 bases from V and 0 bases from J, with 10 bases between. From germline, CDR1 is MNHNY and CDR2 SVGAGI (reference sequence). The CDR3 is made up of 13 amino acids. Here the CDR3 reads CASRPAMNTEAFF. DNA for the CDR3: TGTGCCAGCCGTCCAGCTATGAACACTGAAGCTTTCTTT.

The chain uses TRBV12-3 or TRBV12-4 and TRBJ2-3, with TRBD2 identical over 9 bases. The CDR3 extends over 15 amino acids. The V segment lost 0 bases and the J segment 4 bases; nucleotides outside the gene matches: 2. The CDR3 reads CASSLASGGADTQYF. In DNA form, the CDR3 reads TGTGCCAGCAGTTTAGCTAGCGGGGGCGCAGATACGCAGTATTTT.

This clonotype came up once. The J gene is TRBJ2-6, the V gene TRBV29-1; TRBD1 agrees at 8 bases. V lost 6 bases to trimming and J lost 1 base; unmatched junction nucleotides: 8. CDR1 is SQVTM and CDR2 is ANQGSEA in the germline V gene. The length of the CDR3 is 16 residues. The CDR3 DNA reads TGCAGCGTCCTCCAGGACAGGGTTTCTGGGGCCAACGTCCTGACTTTC. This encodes CSVLQDRVSGANVLTF.

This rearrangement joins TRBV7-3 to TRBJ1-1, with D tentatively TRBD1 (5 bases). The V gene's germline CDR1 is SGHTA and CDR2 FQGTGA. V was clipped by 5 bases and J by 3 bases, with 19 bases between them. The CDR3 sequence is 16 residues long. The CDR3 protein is CASSEGPLGADTEAFF. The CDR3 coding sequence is TGTGCCAGCAGCGAGGGACCTTTGGGAGCGGACACTGAAGCTTTCTTT. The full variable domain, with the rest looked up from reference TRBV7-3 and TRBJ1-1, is GAGVSQTPSNKVTEKGKYVELRCDPISGHTALYWYRQSLGQGPEFLIYFQGTGAADDSGLPNDRFFAVRPEGSVSTLKIQRTERGDSAVYLCASSEGPLGADTEAFFGQGTRLTVV.

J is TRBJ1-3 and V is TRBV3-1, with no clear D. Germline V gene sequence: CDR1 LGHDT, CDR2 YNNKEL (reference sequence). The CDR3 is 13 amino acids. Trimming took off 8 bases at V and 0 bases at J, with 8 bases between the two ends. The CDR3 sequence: CASSPGSGNTIYF. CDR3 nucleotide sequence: TGTGCCAGCTCCCCGGGCTCTGGAAACACCATATATTTT.

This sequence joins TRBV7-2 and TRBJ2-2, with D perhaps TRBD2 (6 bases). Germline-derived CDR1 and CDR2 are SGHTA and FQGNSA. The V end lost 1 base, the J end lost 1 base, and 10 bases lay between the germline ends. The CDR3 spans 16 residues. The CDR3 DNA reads TGTGCCAGCAGCTTAGTTGCGGGGATGAACACCGGGGAGCTGTTTTTT. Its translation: CASSLVAGMNTGELFF. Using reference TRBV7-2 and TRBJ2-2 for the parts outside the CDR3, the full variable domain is GAGVSQSPSNKVTEKGKDVELRCDPISGHTALYWYRQSLGQGLEFLIYFQGNSAPDKSGLPSDRFSAERTGGSVSTLTIQRTQQEDSAVYLCASSLVAGMNTGELFFGEGSRLTVL.

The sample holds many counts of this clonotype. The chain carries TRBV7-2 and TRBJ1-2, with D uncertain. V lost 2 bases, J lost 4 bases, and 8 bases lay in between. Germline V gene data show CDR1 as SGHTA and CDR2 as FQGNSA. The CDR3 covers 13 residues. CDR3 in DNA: TGTGCCAGCAGCTTAAAGGCGGGCTATGGCTACACCTTC. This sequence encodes CASSLKAGYGYTF.

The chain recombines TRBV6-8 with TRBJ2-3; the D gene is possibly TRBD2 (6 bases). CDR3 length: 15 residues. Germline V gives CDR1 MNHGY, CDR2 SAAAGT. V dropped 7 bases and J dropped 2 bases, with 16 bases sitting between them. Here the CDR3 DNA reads TGTGCCAGCAACCCCGTGGGGGGTACCACAGATACGCAGTATTTT. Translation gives CASNPVGGTTDTQYF.

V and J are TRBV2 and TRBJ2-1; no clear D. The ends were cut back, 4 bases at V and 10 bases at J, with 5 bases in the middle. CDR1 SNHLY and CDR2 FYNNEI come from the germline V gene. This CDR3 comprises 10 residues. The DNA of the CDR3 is TGTGCCAGCAGTGGGCCAGAGCAGTTCTTC. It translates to CASSGPEQFF.

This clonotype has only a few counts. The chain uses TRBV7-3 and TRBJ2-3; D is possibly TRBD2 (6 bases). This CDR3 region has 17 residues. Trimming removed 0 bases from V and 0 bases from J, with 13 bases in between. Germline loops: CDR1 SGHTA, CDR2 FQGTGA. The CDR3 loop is CASSLTFGGVSTDTQYF. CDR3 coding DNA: TGTGCCAGCAGCTTAACGTTTGGCGGGGTGAGCACAGATACGCAGTATTTT.

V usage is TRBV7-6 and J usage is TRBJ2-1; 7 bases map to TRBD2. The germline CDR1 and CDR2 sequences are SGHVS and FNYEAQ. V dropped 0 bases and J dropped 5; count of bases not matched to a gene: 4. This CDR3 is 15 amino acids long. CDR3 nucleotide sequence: TGTGCCAGCAGCTTAGCGGGACTACTTAACAATGAGCAGTTCTTC. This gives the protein CASSLAGLLNNEQFF.

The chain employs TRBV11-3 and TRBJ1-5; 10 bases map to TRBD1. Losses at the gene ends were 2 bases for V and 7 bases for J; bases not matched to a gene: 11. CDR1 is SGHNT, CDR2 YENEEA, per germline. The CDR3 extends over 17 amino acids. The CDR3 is CASSLSGTGVPKQPQHF. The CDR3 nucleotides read TGTGCCAGCAGCTTATCCGGGACAGGGGTTCCTAAACAGCCCCAGCATTTT.

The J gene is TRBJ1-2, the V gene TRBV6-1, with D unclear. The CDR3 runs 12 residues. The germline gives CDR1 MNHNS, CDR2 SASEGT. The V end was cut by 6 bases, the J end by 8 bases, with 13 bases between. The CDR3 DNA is TGTGCCAGCAGGCCTCGGACCCAAGGCTACACCTTC. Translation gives CASRPRTQGYTF.

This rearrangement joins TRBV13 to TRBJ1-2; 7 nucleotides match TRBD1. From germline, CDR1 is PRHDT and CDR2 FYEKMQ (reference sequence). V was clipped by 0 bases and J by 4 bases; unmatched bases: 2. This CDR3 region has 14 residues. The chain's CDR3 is CASSLGSGGYGYTF. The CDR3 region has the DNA TGTGCCAGCAGCTTAGGGTCAGGGGGCTATGGCTACACCTTC. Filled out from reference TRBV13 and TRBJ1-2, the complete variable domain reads AAGVIQSPRHLIKEKRETATLKCYPIPRHDTVYWYQQGPGQDPQFLISFYEKMQSDKGSIPDRFSAQQFSDYHSELNMSSLELGDSALYFCASSLGSGGYGYTFGSGTRLTVV.

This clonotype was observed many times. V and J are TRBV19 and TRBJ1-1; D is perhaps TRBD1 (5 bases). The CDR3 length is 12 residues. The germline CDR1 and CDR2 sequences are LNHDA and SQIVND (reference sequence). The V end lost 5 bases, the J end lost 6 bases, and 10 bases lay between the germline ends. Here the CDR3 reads CASSWGLAEAFF. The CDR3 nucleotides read TGTGCCAGTAGTTGGGGACTGGCTGAAGCTTTCTTT.

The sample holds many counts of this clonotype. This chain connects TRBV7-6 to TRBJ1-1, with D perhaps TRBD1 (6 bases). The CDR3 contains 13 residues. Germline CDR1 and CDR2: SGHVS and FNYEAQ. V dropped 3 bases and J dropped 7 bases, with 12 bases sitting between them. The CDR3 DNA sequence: TGTGCCAGCAGCTTCCAAGGGGGTGGTGAAGCTTTCTTT. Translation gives CASSFQGGGEAFF.

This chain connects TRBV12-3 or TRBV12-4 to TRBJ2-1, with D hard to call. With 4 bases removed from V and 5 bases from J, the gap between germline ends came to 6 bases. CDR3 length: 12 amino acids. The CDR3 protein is CASSSNDNEQFF. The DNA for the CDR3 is TGTGCCAGCAGTTCGAATGACAATGAGCAGTTCTTC.